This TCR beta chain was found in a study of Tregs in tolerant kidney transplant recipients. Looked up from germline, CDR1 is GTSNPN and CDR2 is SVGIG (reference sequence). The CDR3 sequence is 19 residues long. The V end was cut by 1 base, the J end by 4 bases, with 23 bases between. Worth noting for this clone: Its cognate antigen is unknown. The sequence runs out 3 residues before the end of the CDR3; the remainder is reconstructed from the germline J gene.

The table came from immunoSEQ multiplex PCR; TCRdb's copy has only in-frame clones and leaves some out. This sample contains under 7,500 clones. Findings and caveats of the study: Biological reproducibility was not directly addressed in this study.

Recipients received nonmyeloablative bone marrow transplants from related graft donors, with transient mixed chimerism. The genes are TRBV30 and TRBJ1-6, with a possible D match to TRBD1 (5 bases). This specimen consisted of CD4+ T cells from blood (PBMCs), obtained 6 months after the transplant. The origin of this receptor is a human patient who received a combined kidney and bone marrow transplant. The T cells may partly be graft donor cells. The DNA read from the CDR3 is TGTGCCTGGAGTGGGACCGGGACTTCCCTCGGCTTATATAATTCACCC. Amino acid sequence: CAWSGTGTSLGLYNSP. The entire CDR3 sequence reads CAWSGTGTSLGLYNSPLHF. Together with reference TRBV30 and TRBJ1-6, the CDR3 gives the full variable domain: SQTIHQWPATLVQPVGSPLSLECTVEGTSNPNLYWYRQAAGRGLQLLFYSVGIGQISSEVPQNLSASRPQDRQFILSSKKLLLSDSGFYLCAWSGTGTSLGLYNSPLHFGNGTRLTVT.